One sample yielded the 16 T cell receptor beta chains listed below, sequenced in a study of Ad26.COV2.S vaccination and SARS-CoV-2 variants. Indicated treatment: 15 to 20 received Ad26.COV2.S at low or high dose, single or two shots; about 5 received placebo; per-sample allocation not given. It was on day 63 after the first vaccine or placebo injection that samples were taken. The table came from immunoSEQ multiplex PCR; TCRdb's copy has only in-frame clones and leaves some out. The repertoire holds more than 300,000 clones, around 85% seen once, with under 2.5% in the top ten. Sample: peripheral blood, taken in a trial of Ad26.COV2.S vaccine versus placebo. The source is a person between 18 and 60 years old who received the Ad26.COV2.S COVID-19 vaccine or a placebo.

This clone has only a few counts. Distinct nucleotide sequences in the sample also encode this CDR3. The rearrangement links TRBV3-1 (or the pseudogene TRBV3-2) to TRBJ2-7, with no clear D. The germline gives CDR1 LGHDT, CDR2 YNNKEL (reference sequence). There are 11 residues in the CDR3. Trimming left V 3 bases short and J 3 bases short, with 3 bases between. The CDR3 region has the DNA TGTGCCAGCAGCCATAACTACGAGCAGTACTTC. Protein sequence: CASSHNYEQYF.

J is TRBJ2-2 and V is TRBV19; D is ambiguous. The CDR3 extends over 16 amino acids. Trimming removed 4 bases from V and 2 bases from J, with 14 bases in between. Germline V gives CDR1 LNHDA, CDR2 SQIVND (reference sequence). In DNA form, the CDR3 reads TGTGCCAGTAGTAGGGCTTTTGGAAGTAACACCGGGGAGCTGTTTTTT. This codes for CASSRAFGSNTGELFF.

The chain has TRBV7-9 and TRBJ2-7; D not resolved. Trimming took 0 bases from V and 0 from J, leaving 3 bases between them. CDR1 is SEHNR, CDR2 FQNEAQ, per germline (reference sequence). The CDR3 length is 13 residues. CDR3 sequence (DNA): TGTGCCAGCAGCTTAGCGACCTCCTACGAGCAGTACTTC. Amino acids: CASSLATSYEQYF.

The chain uses TRBV11-3 and TRBJ1-6; 7 nucleotides match TRBD1. J lost 7 bases, V lost 5 bases, and 5 bases had no gene match. CDR3 size: 14 residues. Germline V CDR1 and CDR2: SGHNT, YENEEA. The chain's CDR3 is CASSQGGQNSPLHF. DNA of the CDR3: TGTGCCAGCAGCCAAGGGGGCCAAAATTCACCCCTCCACTTT.

The chain joins TRBV6-5 to TRBJ1-1; possibly TRBD1 for D (6 bases). CDR3 length: 14 amino acids. V was cut by 6 bases and J by 1 base, with 12 bases left in between. In germline, CDR1 is MNHEY, CDR2 SVGAGI. CDR3 sequence (DNA): TGTGCCAGCAGCCGGACAGTCGGGAACACTGAAGCTTTCTTT. This encodes CASSRTVGNTEAFF.

This clone was recorded only once. The genes are TRBV28 and TRBJ2-7; 9 bases are a match to TRBD1. The CDR3 extends over 16 amino acids. The germline V gene encodes CDR1 MDHEN and CDR2 SYDVKM. The J segment lost 0 bases and the V segment lost 4 bases, leaving 7 bases of the junction unmatched. The CDR3 DNA sequence: TGTGCCAGCAGTTCGTGGGACAGGGAGTTCTCCTACGAGCAGTACTTC. Its protein is CASSSWDREFSYEQYF.

The V and J genes are TRBV7-9 and TRBJ1-2; D may be TRBD1 (5 bases). The CDR3 has 15 amino acids. The V gene's germline CDR1 is SEHNR and CDR2 FQNEAQ (reference sequence). Trimming cost V 4 bases and J 2 bases, with 14 bases left between them. The CDR3 region is CASSSRTSLNYGYTF. The CDR3 region has the DNA TGTGCCAGCAGCTCCCGGACATCTTTAAACTATGGCTACACCTTC.

The table lists this clone with a few counts. The V and J genes are TRBV14 and TRBJ1-5, with 7 nucleotides matching TRBD1. CDR3 length equals 19 residues. The germline V gene encodes CDR1 SGHDN and CDR2 FVKESK. J lost 0 bases, V lost 1 base, and 12 bases had no gene match. The CDR3 DNA reads TGTGCCAGCAGCCAAGCCTTTGCGGAGGGGGCTGTTAGCAATCAGCCCCAGCATTTT. It yields the protein CASSQAFAEGAVSNQPQHF.

This chain uses TRBV19 with TRBJ2-7; 8 nucleotides line up with TRBD1. Germline V gene lookup returns CDR1 LNHDA and CDR2 SQIVND (reference sequence). Trimming cost V 6 bases and J 2 bases; bases outside gene matches: 6. The CDR3 spans 14 residues. Written as DNA, the CDR3 is TGTGCCAGTAGGAGGACAGGGCGAACCTACGAGCAGTACTTC. Translation gives CASRRTGRTYEQYF.

This clone came up once. The genes are TRBV7-8 and TRBJ2-7; tentatively, D is TRBD2 (5 bases). Trimming cost V 6 bases and J 2 bases, with 14 bases left between them. The CDR3 covers 14 residues. Germline V lookup: CDR1 SGHVS, CDR2 FQNEAQ. As DNA, the CDR3 is TGTGCCAGCAGTTCTAGGACTGGACCCTACGAGCAGTACTTC. Amino acids: CASSSRTGPYEQYF.

The chain joins TRBV19 to TRBJ1-1; perhaps TRBD1 as D (5 bases). Trimming shortened V by 1 base and J by 5 bases, and 14 bases separated the two germline ends. Germline CDR1 reads LNHDA; CDR2 reads SQIVND (reference sequence). This CDR3 is built from 15 residues. The CDR3 nucleotides are TGTGCCAGTAGTATAGGGGGAGGGGTGGTTACTGAAGCTTTCTTT. Protein sequence: CASSIGGGVVTEAFF. Full variable domain (remainder filled in from reference TRBV19 and TRBJ1-1): DGGITQSPKYLFRKEGQNVTLSCEQNLNHDAMYWYRQDPGQGLRLIYYSQIVNDFQKGDIAEGYSVSREKKESFPLTVTSAQKNPTAFYLCASSIGGGVVTEAFFGQGTRLTVV.

The V gene is TRBV5-4, the J gene TRBJ1-1; D unclear. Germline V gene data show CDR1 as SGHNT and CDR2 as YYREEE (reference sequence). The CDR3 totals 12 residues. Trimming pared 3 bases from V and 4 bases from J, leaving 7 bases between. CDR3 region: CASSYSGTEAFF. The CDR3 DNA reads TGTGCCAGCAGCTACTCGGGCACTGAAGCTTTCTTT.

V is TRBV11-3 and J is TRBJ1-3, with 7 bases matching TRBD1. Per germline, CDR1 SGHNT and CDR2 YENEEA. There are 15 residues in the CDR3. V lost 5 bases and J lost 0; bases outside the gene matches: 4. The CDR3 DNA reads TGTGCCAGCAGCCCGAGGGGGCTCTCTGGAAACACCATATATTTT. Protein product: CASSPRGLSGNTIYF.

V usage is TRBV27 and J usage is TRBJ1-2; TRBD1 matches 7 bases. CDR3 length: 15 residues. Losses at the gene ends were 5 bases for V and 8 bases for J; bases not matched to a gene: 14. Germline values: CDR1 MNHEY, CDR2 SMNVEV (reference sequence). In nucleotides, the CDR3 is TGTGCCAGCAGTCCAATCCCCCGGGACAGCTGGGGCTACACCTTC. Encoded protein: CASSPIPRDSWGYTF.

Comments on this clone: Other DNA sequences within the sample encode an identical CDR3. J is TRBJ2-5 and V is TRBV12-3 or TRBV12-4, with D hard to call. V gave up 3 bases and J gave up 4 bases, with 3 bases separating them. The CDR3 sequence is 11 residues long. For the CDR3, the DNA is TGTGCCAGCAGTTTGAGAGAGACCCAGTACTTC. This codes for CASSLRETQYF.

The chain employs TRBV5-1 and TRBJ2-5; TRBD1 matches 7 bases. Germline trimming cut 0 bases from V and 5 bases from J; bases unmatched to any gene: 7. Germline lookup yields CDR1 SGHRS and CDR2 YFSETQ. The CDR3 has 15 amino acids. The CDR3 here is CASSLDTGDTETQYF. In DNA, the CDR3 is TGCGCCAGCAGCTTGGATACAGGGGATACGGAGACCCAGTACTTC.